A single sample gave rise to the 3 T cell receptor beta chains below, sequenced in a study of blood T cell repertoires in COVID-19. Some clones are missing from TCRdb's copy, which holds only in-frame ones; the method was immunoSEQ multiplex PCR. The sample contains 20,000 to 30,000 clones, roughly 79% of which appear only once. The sequencing input was peripheral blood. Every receptor here comes from a man between 65 and 79 years old with acute or convalescent COVID-19.

V and J are TRBV19 and TRBJ1-2, with D perhaps matching TRBD1 (5 bases). The germline CDR1 and CDR2 sequences are LNHDA and SQIVND (reference sequence). Trimming removed 3 bases at V and 8 bases at J, with 13 bases between. This CDR3 spans 13 amino acids. This CDR3 is CASSIWRGLGYTF. In DNA, the CDR3 is TGTGCCAGTAGTATCTGGAGGGGACTGGGCTACACCTTC.

The V and J genes are TRBV5-4 and TRBJ1-1, with D tentatively TRBD1 (5 bases). Trimming shortened V by 5 bases and J by 4 bases, and 15 bases separated the two germline ends. Germline assignment: CDR1 SGHNT and CDR2 YYREEE (reference sequence). The CDR3 consists of 14 residues. CDR3 nucleotides: TGTGCCAGCAGACGGACGGGGGAAGGCACTGAAGCTTTCTTT. It yields the protein CASRRTGEGTEAFF. Combining the CDR3 with reference TRBV5-4 and TRBJ1-1 gives the whole variable domain ETGVTQSPTHLIKTRGQQVTLRCSSQSGHNTVSWYQQALGQGPQFIFQYYREEENGRGNFPPRFSGLQFPNYSSELNVNALELDDSALYLCASRRTGEGTEAFFGQGTRLTVV.

V usage is TRBV5-1 and J usage is TRBJ2-2; 8 bases agree with TRBD1. CDR1 is SGHRS, CDR2 YFSETQ, per germline. CDR3 length: 16 amino acids. Trimming cost V 4 bases and J 3 bases; bases outside gene matches: 8. In nucleotides, the CDR3 is TGCGCCAGCAGCCCTTCCAGGGGGCAGGACACCGGGGAGCTGTTTTTT. It codes for CASSPSRGQDTGELFF. The full variable domain, its missing parts supplied by reference TRBV5-1 and TRBJ2-2, is KAGVTQTPRYLIKTRGQQVTLSCSPISGHRSVSWYQQTPGQGLQFLFEYFSETQRNKGNFPGRFSGRQFSNSRSEMNVSTLELGDSALYLCASSPSRGQDTGELFFGEGSRLTVL.